This T cell receptor (beta chain) stems from a study of blood T cell repertoires in COVID-19. Overall study: COVID-19 samples from acute and convalescent phases originated in the United States, Italy and Spain. Sources were T cells, B-cell-depleted T cells, or PBMCs; the material itself was cDNA or gDNA.

In the study's own analysis: Estimation of nucleated cell counts was performed using reference gene primer amplification. Profiling relied on immunoSEQ multiplex PCR, and the TCRdb table lists in-frame clones only, not all of them. The V and J calls and the clone size are those of that table, but D and trimming were determined from the DNA. Of 40,000 to 45,000 clones listed, less than 70% are singletons. This CDR3 has 15 residues. Trimming removed 5 bases at V and 0 bases at J, with 13 bases between. The germline V gene has CDR1 SGHVS and CDR2 FNYEAQ. The sequenced sample consisted of peripheral blood. The sequence was collected from a man aged 80 or over with acute or convalescent COVID-19. The chain joins TRBV7-6 to TRBJ1-1; D uncertain. The CDR3 DNA is TGTGCCAGCAGCCCTATTGCGGGCATGAACACTGAAGCTTTCTTT. It yields the protein CASSPIAGMNTEAFF.